This T cell receptor beta chain comes out of a study of blood T cell repertoires in COVID-19. Germline trimming cut 6 bases from V and 7 bases from J; bases unmatched to any gene: 7. Germline lookup yields CDR1 MDHEN and CDR2 SYDVKM. This CDR3 is 14 amino acids long. Clones were read by immunoSEQ multiplex PCR, and TCRdb kept only the in-frame ones, dropping some. The sample contains just over 350,000 clones, roughly 87% of which appear only once. The sample taken for sequencing was PBMCs or T cells enriched from blood (not recorded which). V and J are TRBV28 and TRBJ2-2, with TRBD1 matching 8 bases. This clonotype was sampled from a woman aged 30 to 39 who had recovered from COVID-19. The DNA for the CDR3 is TGTGCCAGCAGCTTCAGGGGGCGAAACGGGGAGCTGTTTTTT. Translation: CASSFRGRNGELFF.